This entry features one T cell receptor (beta chain) sequence. The antigen is undetermined. The cDNA had a unique molecular identifier and a template-switch universal primer site. TCRdb re-called the 5' RACE reads through MiXCR, storing one row per CDR3 protein. Here the sample spans about 690,000 distinct CDR3 sequences, around 20% being singletons. This CDR3 comprises 13 residues. Trimming took 4 bases from V and 2 from J, leaving 8 bases between them. Germline CDR1 is SGHKS and CDR2 is YYEKEE (reference sequence). These data belong to a study of identical twins. The study, taken as a whole, reports: Conclusions were based on cross-sectional statistical analysis, without following the same donors. For out-of-frame beta sequences, excess twin sharing was weaker. Models came in too low on out-of-frame TCR alpha sharing in monozygotic twins.

The same data also contributed to another study, on T cells expressing NK-cell markers.

The clonotype comes from a woman between 18 and 29 years old in good health. The chain joins TRBV5-5 to TRBJ2-3; no firm D call. The material sequenced was PBMCs. The CDR3 DNA reads as TGTGCCAGCAGCCAGACCTACACAGATACGCAGTATTTT. Its protein product is CASSQTYTDTQYF.